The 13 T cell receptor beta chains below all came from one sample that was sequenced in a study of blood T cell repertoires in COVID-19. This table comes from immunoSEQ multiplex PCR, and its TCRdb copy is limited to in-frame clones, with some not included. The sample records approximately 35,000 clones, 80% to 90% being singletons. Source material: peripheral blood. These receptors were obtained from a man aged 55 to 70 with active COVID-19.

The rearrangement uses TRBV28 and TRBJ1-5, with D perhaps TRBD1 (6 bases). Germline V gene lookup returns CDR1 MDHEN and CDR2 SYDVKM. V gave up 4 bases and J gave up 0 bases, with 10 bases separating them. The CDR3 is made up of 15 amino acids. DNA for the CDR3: TGTGCCAGCAGTTACCGGGACACTAGCAATCAGCCCCAGCATTTT. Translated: CASSYRDTSNQPQHF.

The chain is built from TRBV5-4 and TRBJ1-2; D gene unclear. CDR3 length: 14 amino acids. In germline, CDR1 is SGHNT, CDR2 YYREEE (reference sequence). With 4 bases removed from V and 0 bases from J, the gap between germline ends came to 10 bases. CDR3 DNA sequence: TGTGCCAGCAGCCCCGCCGGGACTAACTATGGCTACACCTTC. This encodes CASSPAGTNYGYTF.

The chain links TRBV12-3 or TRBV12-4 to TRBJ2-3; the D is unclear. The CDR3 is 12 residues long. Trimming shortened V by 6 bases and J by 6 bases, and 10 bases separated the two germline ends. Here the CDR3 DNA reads TGTGCCAGCAGCAAACTACCGGATACGCAGTATTTT. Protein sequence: CASSKLPDTQYF.

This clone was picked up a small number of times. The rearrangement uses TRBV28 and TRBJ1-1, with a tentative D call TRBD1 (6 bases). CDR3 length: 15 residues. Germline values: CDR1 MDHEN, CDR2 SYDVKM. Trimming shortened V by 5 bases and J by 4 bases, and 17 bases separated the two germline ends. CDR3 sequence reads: CASSLSRTVSTEAFF. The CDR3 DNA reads TGTGCCAGCAGTCTATCACGGACAGTTTCCACTGAAGCTTTCTTT.

CDR3 in DNA: TGTGCCAGCAGTAAATTAGCGGGATCAGATGAGCAGTTCTTC. Its translation: CASSKLAGSDEQFF. V usage is TRBV28 and J usage is TRBJ2-1; 8 bases map to TRBD2. Unmatched junction bases numbered 8, after V lost 5 bases and J lost 8 bases. CDR1 and CDR2 from the germline V gene are MDHEN and SYDVKM. CDR3 length: 14 residues.

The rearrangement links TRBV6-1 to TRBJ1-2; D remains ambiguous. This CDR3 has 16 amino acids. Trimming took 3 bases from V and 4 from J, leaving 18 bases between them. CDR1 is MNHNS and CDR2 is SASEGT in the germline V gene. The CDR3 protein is CASSDPTENLPYGYTF. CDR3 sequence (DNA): TGTGCCAGCAGTGACCCCACAGAAAATCTACCCTATGGCTACACCTTC.

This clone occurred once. For the CDR3, the DNA is TGCGCCAGCAGCCTCCTAGCGGGCTCTAGCACAGATACGCAGTATTTT. This encodes CASSLLAGSSTDTQYF. This chain connects TRBV5-1 to TRBJ2-3; 8 bases line up with TRBD2. This CDR3 spans 16 amino acids. Trimming at V came to 4 bases and at J to 0 bases, leaving 7 bases not matched to a gene. Looked up from germline, CDR1 is SGHRS and CDR2 is YFSETQ.

CDR3 sequence reads: CASNPGLAGVSNEQFF. In DNA, the CDR3 is TGTGCCAGCAACCCTGGACTAGCGGGAGTAAGCAATGAGCAGTTCTTC. The chain has TRBV19 and TRBJ2-1; 13 bases are a match to TRBD2. Germline CDR1 LNHDA, CDR2 SQIVND (reference sequence). The CDR3 has 16 residues. V lost 9 bases, J lost 6 bases, and 11 bases stayed unmatched.

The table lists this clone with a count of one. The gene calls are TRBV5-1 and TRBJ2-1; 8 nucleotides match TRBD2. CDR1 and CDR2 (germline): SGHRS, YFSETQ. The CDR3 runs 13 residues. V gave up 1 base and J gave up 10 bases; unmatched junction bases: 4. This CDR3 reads CASSLSGSSEQFF. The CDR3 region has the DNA TGCGCCAGCAGCTTGAGCGGGAGTAGCGAGCAGTTCTTC.

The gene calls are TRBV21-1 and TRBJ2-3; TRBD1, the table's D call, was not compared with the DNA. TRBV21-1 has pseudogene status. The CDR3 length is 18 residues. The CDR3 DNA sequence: TGTGCCAGCAGCAAAAGACCGGACAGGGAAATTAGCACAGATACGCAGTATTTT. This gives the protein CASSKRPDREISTDTQYF.

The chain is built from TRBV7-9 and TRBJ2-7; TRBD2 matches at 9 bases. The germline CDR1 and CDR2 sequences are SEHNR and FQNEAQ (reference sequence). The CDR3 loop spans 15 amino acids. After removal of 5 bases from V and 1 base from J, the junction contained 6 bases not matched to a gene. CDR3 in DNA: TGTGCCAGCAGCGACAGCGGGAGGACTTCCTACGAGCAGTACTTC. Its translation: CASSDSGRTSYEQYF.

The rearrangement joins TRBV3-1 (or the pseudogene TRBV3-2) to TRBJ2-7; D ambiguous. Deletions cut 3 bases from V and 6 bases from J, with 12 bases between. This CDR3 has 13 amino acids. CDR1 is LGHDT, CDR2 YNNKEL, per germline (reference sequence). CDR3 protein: CASSQYYVPEQYF. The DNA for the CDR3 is TGTGCCAGCAGCCAGTACTATGTTCCCGAGCAGTACTTC.

CDR3 in amino acids: CASSDSAGGEQYF. The DNA for the CDR3 is TGTGCCAGCAGTGACTCGGCTGGGGGGGAGCAGTATTTT. This chain uses TRBV6-4 with TRBJ2-3; 7 nucleotides agree with TRBD2. Per germline, CDR1 MRHNA and CDR2 SNTAGT. The CDR3 spans 13 residues. V was pared by 0 bases and J by 11 bases, with 5 bases of the junction left unmatched.